The T cell receptor beta chain described here comes from a study of radiotherapy plus CTLA-4 blockade in lung cancer. The wider study: Disease control reached approximately 29%, with objective responses in 15% to 20%.

Points from the study as a whole: Response, reportedly, was best predicted by interferon-beta along with early blood T cell clone dynamics. Clones of tumor-derived TCRs expanded in blood after radiotherapy plus ipilimumab.

Focal radiation plus CTLA-4 blockade with ipilimumab was given to patients with chemo-refractory metastatic non-small-cell lung cancer. Measured with immunoSEQ multiplex PCR; TCRdb has only the in-frame clones, and not every one. The sample comprises approximately 85,000 clones, about 86% of which are singletons, and just over 2% rests with the top ten. This clone was seen only a few times. Its matching antigen is unknown. Trimming stripped 0 bases from V and 0 bases from J, with 12 bases between. The germline V gene has CDR1 MGHRA and CDR2 YSYEKL. There are 17 residues in the CDR3. The rearrangement links TRBV4-1 to TRBJ1-3, with a tentative D call TRBD1 (5 bases). The TCR sequence derives from a human donor with non-small cell lung cancer who had a partial response to radiotherapy plus ipilimumab. Sequenced here: peripheral blood, sampled from a patient treated with radiotherapy plus ipilimumab. The CDR3 bases are TGCGCCAGCAGCCAAGACGACGGGGGGAGCTCTGGAAACACCATATATTTT. Its translation is CASSQDDGGSSGNTIYF.